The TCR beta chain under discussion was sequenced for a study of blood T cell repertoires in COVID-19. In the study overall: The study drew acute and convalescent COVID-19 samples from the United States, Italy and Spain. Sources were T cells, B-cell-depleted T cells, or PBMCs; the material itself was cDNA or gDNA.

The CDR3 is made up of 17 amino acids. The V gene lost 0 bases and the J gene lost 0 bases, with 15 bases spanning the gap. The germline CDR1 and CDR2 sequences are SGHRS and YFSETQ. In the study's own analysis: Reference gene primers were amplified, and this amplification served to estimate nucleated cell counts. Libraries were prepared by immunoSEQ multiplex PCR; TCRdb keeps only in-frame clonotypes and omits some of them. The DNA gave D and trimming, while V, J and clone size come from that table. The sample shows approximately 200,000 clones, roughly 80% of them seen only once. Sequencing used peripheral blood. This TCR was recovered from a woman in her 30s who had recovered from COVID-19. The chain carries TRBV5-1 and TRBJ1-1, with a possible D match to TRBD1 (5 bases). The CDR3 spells CASSLVPMTELNTEAFF. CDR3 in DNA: TGCGCCAGCAGCTTGGTCCCAATGACAGAACTGAACACTGAAGCTTTCTTT.